Below are 3 T cell receptor beta chains sequenced from a single sample in a study of blood T cell repertoires in COVID-19. Here immunoSEQ multiplex PCR was the method, and the copy in TCRdb shows in-frame clones only, minus some. Found here are 450,000 to 500,000 clones, 70% to 90% of them singletons; the top ten hold roughly 3.2%. The material sequenced was peripheral blood. The receptor set was obtained from a human donor in a cohort sampled during active COVID-19.

The V and J genes are TRBV5-6 and TRBJ1-2; D may be TRBD1 (5 bases). Per germline, CDR1 SGHDT and CDR2 YYEEEE. Trimming took 4 bases from V and 6 from J, leaving 10 bases between them. CDR3 size: 12 residues. CDR3 sequence reads: CASSHSRDGYTF. As DNA, the CDR3 is TGTGCCAGCAGCCACAGCAGGGATGGCTACACCTTC.

The chain employs TRBV7-2 and TRBJ1-1, with 10 bases aligning to TRBD1. With 5 bases clipped from V and 0 bases from J, the junction kept 9 bases outside the gene matches. Germline assignment: CDR1 SGHTA and CDR2 FQGNSA. CDR3 length: 17 amino acids. CDR3 bases: TGTGCCAGCAGCCCGGTTGGGACAGGGGCCATGAACACTGAAGCTTTCTTT. The encoded protein is CASSPVGTGAMNTEAFF. The variable domain in full, with the rest retrieved from reference TRBV7-2 and TRBJ1-1, is GAGVSQSPSNKVTEKGKDVELRCDPISGHTALYWYRQSLGQGLEFLIYFQGNSAPDKSGLPSDRFSAERTGGSVSTLTIQRTQQEDSAVYLCASSPVGTGAMNTEAFFGQGTRLTVV.

The chain links TRBV19 to TRBJ1-1; tentative D call: TRBD1 (6 bases). Germline values: CDR1 LNHDA, CDR2 SQIVND (reference sequence). V shed 3 bases and J shed 3 bases, with 17 bases lying between them. The CDR3 has 16 amino acids. Here the CDR3 reads CASSISSQGWYTEAFF. The CDR3 DNA follows: TGTGCCAGTAGTATCTCTTCACAGGGTTGGTACACTGAAGCTTTCTTT.